The 23 T cell receptor beta chains reported below all come from one sample, sequenced in a study of neurological immune-mediated disorders. TCRdb re-analysed the 5' RACE reads in MiXCR, keeping a single row per CDR3 protein. The profile shows 95,000 to 150,000 distinct CDR3 sequences, more than 2.5% of them singletons. The sequencing sample was made of PBMCs. The receptors shown here come from a woman in her 30s with multiple sclerosis.

This clonotype showed up many times. The V call is TRBV3-1, the J call TRBJ1-3; D gene unclear. The V gene's germline CDR1 is LGHDT and CDR2 YNNKEL (reference sequence). The germline V and J ends were trimmed by 1 base and 0 bases, with 16 bases remaining between them. The CDR3 extends over 18 amino acids. CDR3 in amino acids: CASSQGVASDLSGNTIYF. CDR3 in DNA: TGTGCCAGCAGCCAAGGGGTTGCCTCGGACCTCTCTGGAAACACCATATATTTT.

This clonotype was detected ten times or more. The chain carries TRBV4-1 and TRBJ1-2, with 11 bases lining up with TRBD1. Unmatched junction bases numbered 12, after V lost 3 bases and J lost 0 bases. The CDR3 loop spans 19 amino acids. Germline V gives CDR1 MGHRA, CDR2 YSYEKL. The CDR3 sequence: CASSQVRDRGFRANYGYTF. The CDR3 DNA follows: TGCGCCAGCAGCCAGGTCCGGGACAGGGGGTTTCGAGCTAACTATGGCTACACCTTC.

This clonotype appeared many times. The CDR3 region is CASSLVGGEKLFF. In DNA form, the CDR3 reads TGTGCCAGCAGCTTAGTAGGGGGTGAAAAACTGTTTTTT. The rearrangement links TRBV7-2 to TRBJ1-4, with D possibly being TRBD1 (6 bases). V shed 1 base and J shed 7 bases, with 7 bases lying between them. This CDR3 is built from 13 residues. The germline gives CDR1 SGHTA, CDR2 FQGNSA.

The sample holds many counts of this clonotype. V is TRBV20-1 and J is TRBJ1-2; weak D call: TRBD1 (6 bases). V was shortened by 0 bases and J by 4 bases, with 12 bases between the two germline ends. CDR3 length: 14 residues. The germline V gene has CDR1 DFQATT and CDR2 SNEGSKA (reference sequence). The CDR3 is CSARDGTRTYGYTF. The CDR3 coding sequence is TGCAGTGCTAGAGATGGGACACGAACCTATGGCTACACCTTC.

This clonotype appeared many times. V is TRBV5-1 and J is TRBJ1-5; 9 positions match TRBD1. J gave up 2 bases and V 0 bases, and 0 bases lay outside the gene matches. This CDR3 comprises 15 residues. The germline V gene has CDR1 SGHRS and CDR2 YFSETQ. CDR3 coding DNA: TGCGCCAGCAGCTTGGGGACAGGGGGCAATCAGCCCCAGCATTTT. This translates into CASSLGTGGNQPQHF.

This clonotype came up many times. This chain uses TRBV6-6 with TRBJ2-7; the match to TRBD1 covers 8 bases. Trimming cost V 0 bases and J 0 bases; bases outside gene matches: 4. The germline gives CDR1 MNHNY, CDR2 SVGAGI (reference sequence). This CDR3 comprises 16 residues. CDR3 in DNA: TGTGCCAGCAGTTACTCGCCAGGACAGGGCTCCTACGAGCAGTACTTC. It translates to CASSYSPGQGSYEQYF.

This clonotype was counted at least ten times. J is TRBJ1-5 and V is TRBV6-2 or TRBV6-3; possible D gene TRBD1, 5 bases. Germline V gene sequence: CDR1 MNHEY, CDR2 SVGEGT. The CDR3 spans 15 residues. Trimming pared 6 bases from V and 0 bases from J, leaving 12 bases between. The CDR3 DNA reads as TGTGCCAGCAGGCAACCTGGGGGTAGCAATCAGCCCCAGCATTTT. Translated: CASRQPGGSNQPQHF.

In this sample, this clonotype turned up many times. The chain uses TRBV9 and TRBJ2-2; the D gene is possibly TRBD1 (5 bases). Trimming pared 0 bases from V and 7 bases from J, leaving 13 bases between. The CDR3 is 15 residues long. Germline lookup yields CDR1 SGDLS and CDR2 YYNGEE. The CDR3 protein is CASSVADSMDGELFF. The CDR3 region has the DNA TGTGCCAGCAGCGTAGCCGACAGTATGGACGGGGAGCTGTTTTTT.

The sample holds many counts of this clonotype. The chain joins TRBV20-1 to TRBJ1-1, with D possibly being TRBD1 (5 bases). The V end lost 3 bases, the J end lost 6 bases, and 14 bases lay between the germline ends. This CDR3 is built from 13 residues. Germline loops: CDR1 DFQATT, CDR2 SNEGSKA (reference sequence). CDR3 bases: TGCAGTGCTAGCACACCTCAGGGCTCTGAAGCTTTCTTT. Its translation is CSASTPQGSEAFF.

This clonotype was recorded at least ten times. The rearrangement uses TRBV5-1 and TRBJ2-3; 8 bases agree with TRBD2. The CDR3 totals 17 residues. V shed 8 bases and J 6 bases; nucleotides not matched to a gene: 20. CDR1 SGHRS and CDR2 YFSETQ come from the germline V gene. CDR3 nucleotides: TGCGCCAGTCTCCCCAACCCGGCGGGGGGCGGAATGGATACGCAGTATTTT. It codes for CASLPNPAGGGMDTQYF. The full variable domain, completed using reference TRBV5-1 and TRBJ2-3, is KAGVTQTPRYLIKTRGQQVTLSCSPISGHRSVSWYQQTPGQGLQFLFEYFSETQRNKGNFPGRFSGRQFSNSRSEMNVSTLELGDSALYLCASLPNPAGGGMDTQYFGPGTRLTVL.

V is TRBV9 and J is TRBJ2-1; 10 bases align to TRBD2. This CDR3 has 15 amino acids. The trim removed 2 bases at V and 3 bases at J, leaving 2 bases unmatched. Germline lookup yields CDR1 SGDLS and CDR2 YYNGEE. CDR3 in amino acids: CASSVGTSDYNEQFF. The CDR3 DNA sequence: TGTGCCAGCAGCGTTGGGACTAGCGACTACAATGAGCAGTTCTTC.

This clonotype was counted many times. The chain combines TRBV20-1 with TRBJ2-7, with a possible D match to TRBD1 (7 bases). Germline-derived CDR1 and CDR2 are DFQATT and SNEGSKA (reference sequence). This CDR3 region has 15 residues. The V gene lost 0 bases and the J gene lost 3 bases, with 15 bases spanning the gap. The CDR3 protein is CSARDPRQGGYEQYF. CDR3 bases: TGCAGTGCTAGAGATCCCAGACAGGGAGGCTACGAGCAGTACTTC.

This chain uses TRBV5-6 with TRBJ2-1; no reliable D call. This CDR3 contains 17 residues. Trimming pared 1 base from V and 2 bases from J, leaving 16 bases between. From germline, CDR1 is SGHDT and CDR2 YYEEEE. The CDR3 coding sequence is TGTGCCAGCAGCTTGAGGATGACTCGGGTGCCCTACAATGAGCAGTTCTTC. Translation: CASSLRMTRVPYNEQFF.

This clonotype has ten or more counts. This sequence joins TRBV20-1 and TRBJ1-1, with 7 bases lining up with TRBD1. The CDR3 extends over 14 amino acids. Germline V gene lookup returns CDR1 DFQATT and CDR2 SNEGSKA (reference sequence). Unmatched junction bases numbered 12, after V lost 8 bases and J lost 3 bases. CDR3 amino acids: CSSYPGQWDTEAFF. CDR3 in DNA: TGCAGTTCTTATCCGGGACAGTGGGACACTGAAGCTTTCTTT.

The table lists this clonotype with many counts. The chain links TRBV3-1 to TRBJ2-7, with D possibly matching TRBD1 (6 bases). The CDR3 consists of 15 residues. The germline V gene encodes CDR1 LGHDT and CDR2 YNNKEL (reference sequence). Trimming stripped 1 base from V and 4 bases from J, with 14 bases between. The CDR3 reads CASSQAPGHLYEQYF. The CDR3 nucleotides read TGTGCCAGCAGCCAAGCCCCGGGACACCTATACGAGCAGTACTTC.

This clonotype was observed at least ten times. The J gene is TRBJ1-4, the V gene TRBV20-1; D unclear. The germline gives CDR1 DFQATT, CDR2 SNEGSKA (reference sequence). V was pared by 6 bases and J by 0 bases, with 14 bases between. This CDR3 spans 15 amino acids. CDR3 amino acids: CSASRAAATNEKLFF. CDR3 DNA: TGCAGTGCCTCCCGGGCAGCTGCAACTAATGAAAAACTGTTTTTT.

In this sample, this clonotype turned up many times. The V gene is TRBV7-2, the J gene TRBJ2-7, with D perhaps matching TRBD2 (5 bases). Per the germline V gene, CDR1 is SGHTA and CDR2 is FQGNSA. This CDR3 comprises 14 residues. Between the trimmed V and J ends, which lost 0 bases and 6 bases, there was a span of 12 bases. The CDR3 protein is CASSLAAGTGEQYF. The CDR3 DNA follows: TGTGCCAGCAGCTTAGCGGCGGGTACCGGCGAGCAGTACTTC. The full variable domain, rest sourced from reference TRBV7-2 and TRBJ2-7, is GAGVSQSPSNKVTEKGKDVELRCDPISGHTALYWYRQSLGQGLEFLIYFQGNSAPDKSGLPSDRFSAERTGGSVSTLTIQRTQQEDSAVYLCASSLAAGTGEQYFGPGTRLTVT.

This clonotype was found many times. CDR3 in amino acids: CAITGTNSDGYTF. The CDR3, as DNA: TGTGCCATCACCGGGACGAACAGCGATGGCTACACCTTC. The genes are TRBV10-3 and TRBJ1-2; D might be TRBD1 (5 bases). The germline CDR1 and CDR2 sequences are ENHRY and SYGVKD. The CDR3 loop spans 13 amino acids. With 7 bases removed from V and 6 bases from J, the gap between germline ends came to 15 bases.

This clonotype was seen at least ten times. The chain uses TRBV20-1 and TRBJ2-1; 7 bases fit TRBD2. This CDR3 region has 15 residues. After removal of 4 bases from V and 0 bases from J, the junction contained 6 bases not matched to a gene. Germline V CDR1 and CDR2: DFQATT, SNEGSKA (reference sequence). The CDR3 sequence: CSAKVLADSYNEQFF. The CDR3 nucleotides are TGCAGTGCTAAGGTCCTAGCGGACTCCTACAATGAGCAGTTCTTC.

At least ten counts were recorded for this clonotype. V usage is TRBV20-1 and J usage is TRBJ2-1; D remains unclear. The V end lost 0 bases, the J end lost 4 bases, and 7 bases lay between the germline ends. The CDR3 contains 13 residues. CDR1 and CDR2 from the germline V gene are DFQATT and SNEGSKA (reference sequence). The CDR3 region is CSARDLSYNEQFF. The CDR3 nucleotides read TGCAGTGCTAGAGATCTTTCGTACAATGAGCAGTTCTTC.

The table lists this clonotype with many counts. The gene calls are TRBV6-5 and TRBJ2-5; D may be TRBD1 (5 bases). The CDR3 loop spans 12 amino acids. Trimming pared 7 bases from V and 1 base from J, leaving 7 bases between. Germline CDR1 MNHEY, CDR2 SVGAGI. The CDR3 bases are TGTGCCAGCACGGACATCCAAGAGACCCAGTACTTC. As protein: CASTDIQETQYF.

This clonotype was counted ten times or more. The chain joins TRBV7-2 to TRBJ2-7; TRBD1 might be the D (6 bases). V dropped 5 bases and J dropped 4 bases, with 12 bases sitting between them. This CDR3 is 13 amino acids long. CDR1 is SGHTA and CDR2 is FQGNSA in the germline V gene. This CDR3 reads CASSPGHPYEQYF. CDR3 nucleotide sequence: TGTGCCAGCAGCCCGGGACACCCTTACGAGCAGTACTTC. The complete variable domain, with remaining parts taken from reference TRBV7-2 and TRBJ2-7, reads GAGVSQSPSNKVTEKGKDVELRCDPISGHTALYWYRQSLGQGLEFLIYFQGNSAPDKSGLPSDRFSAERTGGSVSTLTIQRTQQEDSAVYLCASSPGHPYEQYFGPGTRLTVT.

This clonotype showed up many times. The V gene is TRBV7-9, the J gene TRBJ2-5; D is perhaps TRBD2 (5 bases). With 5 bases removed from V and 2 bases from J, the gap between germline ends came to 9 bases. The CDR3 is 13 amino acids. Germline V lookup: CDR1 SEHNR, CDR2 FQNEAQ (reference sequence). CDR3 sequence: CASSGRGQETQYF. The CDR3 nucleotides are TGTGCCAGCAGCGGCAGAGGGCAAGAGACCCAGTACTTC.